This T cell receptor beta chain was found in a study of blood T cell repertoires in COVID-19. Study summary: COVID-19 samples from acute and convalescent phases originated in the United States, Italy and Spain.

Trimming took 4 bases from V and 0 from J; bases not matched to a gene: 7. CDR1 and CDR2 from the germline V gene are LGHDT and YNNKEL (reference sequence). The CDR3 is made up of 17 amino acids. Generated by immunoSEQ multiplex PCR, the TCRdb table keeps only in-frame clones and is missing some. The sample yields tens of thousands of clones, more than 80% seen once. Sequencing was done on a sample of peripheral blood. The TCR comes from a man aged 40-55 years with acute or convalescent COVID-19. V usage is TRBV3-1 (or the pseudogene TRBV3-2) and J usage is TRBJ2-1; 9 bases fit TRBD2. In nucleotides, the CDR3 is TGTGCCAGCAGCCGGACTAGCGCCGTCAGCTCCTACAATGAGCAGTTCTTC. Protein: CASSRTSAVSSYNEQFF.